These 29 T cell receptor beta chains were all obtained from the same sample, sequenced in a study of T cell changes during pregnancy in multiple sclerosis. Some clones are missing from TCRdb's copy, which holds only in-frame ones; the method was immunoSEQ multiplex PCR. This table has about 80,000 clones, 90% to 95% appearing once. Sequenced material: CD4+ T cells from peripheral blood mononuclear cells, taken before pregnancy. Receptors were obtained from a female donor with multiple sclerosis, enrolled in a pregnancy study.

The chain employs TRBV25-1 and TRBJ1-2, with TRBD1 matching over 9 bases. The V gene end was trimmed by 3 bases and the J gene end by 4 bases; junction bases not matched to a gene: 6. Germline V CDR1 and CDR2: MGHDK, SYGVNS. The length of the CDR3 is 15 residues. CDR3 amino acids: CASSDWDREAYGYTF. The CDR3 DNA sequence: TGTGCCAGCAGTGACTGGGACAGGGAGGCCTATGGCTACACCTTC.

The chain has TRBV11-1 and TRBJ2-7; D is perhaps TRBD2 (6 bases). V dropped 4 bases and J dropped 3 bases, with 7 bases sitting between them. In germline, CDR1 is SGHAT, CDR2 FQDESV (reference sequence). CDR3 length: 12 amino acids. The CDR3 DNA reads as TGTGCCAGCAGCTCGGGAGTCTACGAGCAGTACTTC. It is translated as CASSSGVYEQYF. Filled out from reference TRBV11-1 and TRBJ2-7, the complete variable domain reads EAEVAQSPRYKITEKSQAVAFWCDPISGHATLYWYRQILGQGPELLVQFQDESVVDDSQLPKDRFSAERLKGVDSTLKIQPAELGDSAMYLCASSSGVYEQYFGPGTRLTVT.

V is TRBV19 and J is TRBJ2-7; tentative D call: TRBD1 (6 bases). There are 11 residues in the CDR3. Germline CDR1 reads LNHDA; CDR2 reads SQIVND (reference sequence). V lost 9 bases, J lost 2 bases, and 8 bases lay in between. CDR3 amino acids: CASRGPYEQYF. The CDR3 coding sequence is TGTGCCAGCAGGGGACCCTACGAGCAGTACTTC.

This chain uses TRBV18 with TRBJ2-7; TRBD1 might be the D (6 bases). Germline assignment: CDR1 KGHSH and CDR2 LQKENI. Trimming took off 4 bases at V and 4 bases at J, with 11 bases between the two ends. This CDR3 has 13 residues. CDR3: CASSLRQAYEQYF. CDR3 nucleotide sequence: TGTGCCAGCTCACTTCGACAGGCGTACGAGCAGTACTTC.

This clone was seen only once. V is TRBV7-3 and J is TRBJ1-2; 7 bases match TRBD1. Germline lookup yields CDR1 SGHTA and CDR2 FQGTGA. The length of the CDR3 is 15 residues. V shed 4 bases and J 0 bases; nucleotides not matched to a gene: 5. CDR3 sequence reads: CASSWTGQSNYGYTF. CDR3 DNA sequence: TGTGCCAGCAGCTGGACGGGACAGTCTAACTATGGCTACACCTTC. Variable domain in full (rest from reference TRBV7-3 and TRBJ1-2): GAGVSQTPSNKVTEKGKYVELRCDPISGHTALYWYRQSLGQGPEFLIYFQGTGAADDSGLPNDRFFAVRPEGSVSTLKIQRTERGDSAVYLCASSWTGQSNYGYTFGSGTRLTVV.

The chain joins TRBV27 to TRBJ1-4; D is unclear. The CDR3 has 13 residues. V lost 8 bases and J lost 8, with 15 bases in between. CDR1 MNHEY and CDR2 SMNVEV come from the germline V gene (reference sequence). CDR3: CASSAQLEEKLFF. The CDR3 coding sequence is TGTGCCAGCTCCGCCCAACTGGAGGAAAAACTGTTTTTT.

V usage is TRBV5-4 and J usage is TRBJ2-5, with D uncertain. Germline V CDR1 and CDR2: SGHNT, YYREEE (reference sequence). This CDR3 is built from 13 residues. Trimming removed 1 base from V and 4 bases from J, with 8 bases in between. CDR3 in amino acids: CASSLLPGETQYF. CDR3 coding DNA: TGTGCCAGCAGCTTGTTACCGGGAGAGACCCAGTACTTC.

The chain has TRBV7-9 and TRBJ1-2; perhaps TRBD1 as D (6 bases). CDR1 and CDR2 from the germline V gene are SEHNR and FQNEAQ (reference sequence). The length of the CDR3 is 15 residues. The germline V and J ends were trimmed by 1 base and 4 bases, with 13 bases remaining between them. The CDR3 coding sequence is TGTGCCAGCAGCTTAGGGGCAGGGGATGGCTATGGCTACACCTTC. Its translation is CASSLGAGDGYGYTF.

V and J are TRBV6-6 and TRBJ2-2; weak D call: TRBD2 (6 bases). Trimming removed 5 bases from V and 3 bases from J, with 13 bases in between. CDR1 is MNHNY, CDR2 SVGAGI, per germline (reference sequence). The length of the CDR3 is 15 residues. CDR3: CASSPRTTYTGELFF. DNA for the CDR3: TGTGCCAGCAGTCCCCGGACTACCTACACCGGGGAGCTGTTTTTT.

This chain links TRBV30 with TRBJ1-6; the D gene is possibly TRBD1 (5 bases). CDR3 length equals 12 residues. Germline-derived CDR1 and CDR2 are GTSNPN and SVGIG (reference sequence). Trimming shortened V by 2 bases and J by 10 bases, and 9 bases separated the two germline ends. CDR3 bases: TGTGCCTGGAGTAGGGGTTTGTCACCCCTCCACTTT. Amino acids: CAWSRGLSPLHF.

This clone occurred a few times. The chain combines TRBV18 with TRBJ1-1, with 7 bases lining up with TRBD1. Germline V gene sequence: CDR1 KGHSH, CDR2 LQKENI. The CDR3 covers 15 residues. V dropped 3 bases and J dropped 1; count of bases not matched to a gene: 5. CDR3 in amino acids: CASSPQDRSNTEAFF. In nucleotides, the CDR3 is TGTGCCAGCTCACCGCAGGACAGGTCGAACACTGAAGCTTTCTTT.

The chain carries TRBV30 and TRBJ1-5, with TRBD1 matching over 7 bases. Trimming removed 4 bases from V and 8 bases from J; junction bases left unmatched: 5. CDR1 and CDR2 (germline): GTSNPN, SVGIG (reference sequence). The CDR3 totals 12 residues. The DNA of the CDR3 is TGTGCCTGGACCCAGGGGGAGGAGCCCCAGCATTTT. This sequence encodes CAWTQGEEPQHF.

The chain carries TRBV7-2 and TRBJ2-7; 10 positions agree with TRBD2. Germline V CDR1 and CDR2: SGHTA, FQGNSA. The CDR3 totals 14 residues. V was pared by 4 bases and J by 5 bases, with 5 bases of the junction left unmatched. CDR3 loop: CASSSGLASDEQYF. The CDR3 DNA reads as TGTGCCAGCAGCTCGGGACTAGCGTCCGACGAGCAGTACTTC.

The sample holds one count of this clone. The V gene is TRBV5-1, the J gene TRBJ2-1, with D perhaps TRBD1 (6 bases). V lost 4 bases and J 5 bases, leaving 16 bases between the germline ends. Looked up from germline, CDR1 is SGHRS and CDR2 is YFSETQ. This CDR3 region has 15 residues. CDR3 protein: CASSPGDALDNEQFF. CDR3 coding DNA: TGCGCCAGCAGCCCAGGGGACGCTTTGGACAATGAGCAGTTCTTC.

This clone was counted only a few times. J is TRBJ2-1 and V is TRBV14; 7 positions match TRBD2. V shed 1 base and J 7 bases; nucleotides not matched to a gene: 10. The CDR3 is 16 amino acids. Germline V gives CDR1 SGHDN, CDR2 FVKESK. CDR3 bases: TGTGCCAGCAGCCAAGTCCGGGGGAGGGGTTGGAATGAGCAGTTCTTC. Translating it yields CASSQVRGRGWNEQFF. The full variable domain, with the rest looked up from reference TRBV14 and TRBJ2-1, is EAGVTQFPSHSVIEKGQTVTLRCDPISGHDNLYWYRRVMGKEIKFLLHFVKESKQDESGMPNNRFLAERTGGTYSTLKVQPAELEDSGVYFCASSQVRGRGWNEQFFGPGTRLTVL.

This rearrangement joins TRBV6-1 to TRBJ2-7, with a tentative D call TRBD2 (5 bases). The CDR3 has 15 residues. Germline loops: CDR1 MNHNS, CDR2 SASEGT. The ends were cut back, 1 base at V and 0 bases at J, with 10 bases in the middle. Here the CDR3 DNA reads TGTGCCAGCAGTGAAGTATCCGGGGTCTCCTACGAGCAGTACTTC. This gives the protein CASSEVSGVSYEQYF.

The gene calls are TRBV6-6 and TRBJ2-7, with no clear D. The CDR3 loop spans 16 amino acids. Trimming left V 0 bases short and J 0 bases short, with 12 bases between. CDR1 and CDR2 from the germline V gene are MNHNY and SVGAGI (reference sequence). CDR3 DNA: TGTGCCAGCAGTTACTCGAAGACGGGTAGCTCCTACGAGCAGTACTTC. This encodes CASSYSKTGSSYEQYF.

The genes are TRBV23-1 and TRBJ1-2; TRBD1 matches 7 bases. TRBV23-1 belongs to the ORF category, with a function that is uncertain. The CDR3 runs 14 residues. Trimming at V came to 6 bases and at J to 4 bases, leaving 8 bases not matched to a gene. The CDR3 region is CASSLQGGGYGYTF. For the CDR3, the DNA is TGCGCCAGCAGCCTCCAAGGGGGCGGCTATGGCTACACCTTC.

Details on this clone: A read error may account for a junction end that differs from germline. The chain couples TRBV7-9 to TRBJ2-1; 9 bases agree with TRBD2. The CDR3 extends over 14 amino acids. Per the germline V gene, CDR1 is SEHNR and CDR2 is FQNEAQ (reference sequence). This CDR3 reads CASSLAAGGPIPIF. The CDR3 region has the DNA TGTGCCAGCAGCTTGGCAGCGGGGGGCCCCATACCGATCTTC. The complete variable domain, with remaining parts taken from reference TRBV7-9 and TRBJ2-1, reads DTGVSQNPRHKITKRGQNVTFRCDPISEHNRLYWYRQTLGQGPEFLTYFQNEAQLEKSRLLSDRFSAERPKGSFSTLEIQRTEQGDSAMYLCASSLAAGGPIPIFGPGTRLTVL.

The chain combines TRBV7-9 with TRBJ1-4, with 9 bases aligning to TRBD1. CDR3 length: 14 residues. V lost 5 bases, J lost 7 bases, and 5 bases stayed unmatched. Germline V gene data show CDR1 as SEHNR and CDR2 as FQNEAQ (reference sequence). CDR3 coding DNA: TGTGCCAGCAGCCACAGGGGGCGGGGTGAAAAACTGTTTTTT. Translated, it gives CASSHRGRGEKLFF.

This chain joins TRBV7-9 and TRBJ2-7; TRBD1 matches 8 bases. CDR1 SEHNR and CDR2 FQNEAQ come from the germline V gene (reference sequence). The V and J ends lost 5 bases and 3 bases, in that order; junction bases with no gene match: 6. There are 14 residues in the CDR3. This CDR3 is CASSPDRGYYEQYF. The CDR3 DNA reads as TGTGCCAGCAGCCCAGACAGGGGATACTACGAGCAGTACTTC. The variable domain in full, with the rest retrieved from reference TRBV7-9 and TRBJ2-7, is DTGVSQNPRHKITKRGQNVTFRCDPISEHNRLYWYRQTLGQGPEFLTYFQNEAQLEKSRLLSDRFSAERPKGSFSTLEIQRTEQGDSAMYLCASSPDRGYYEQYFGPGTRLTVT.

The CDR3 is CASSPRGNRVRYEQYF. The CDR3 DNA sequence: TGTGCCAGCAGTCCCCGAGGGAACAGGGTGCGTTACGAGCAGTACTTC. The rearrangement links TRBV27 to TRBJ2-7, with TRBD1 as a possible D gene (6 bases). The CDR3 length is 16 residues. V lost 5 bases to trimming and J lost 4 bases, with 21 bases between them. Germline CDR1 reads MNHEY; CDR2 reads SMNVEV (reference sequence).

V and J are TRBV7-9 and TRBJ1-4, with 8 bases aligning to TRBD1. With 5 bases clipped from V and 7 bases from J, the junction kept 12 bases outside the gene matches. CDR1 is SEHNR, CDR2 FQNEAQ, per germline (reference sequence). This CDR3 is 16 amino acids long. CDR3 sequence (DNA): TGTGCCAGCAGCAGTGGAGGACAGGGCGGGGGTGAAAAACTGTTTTTT. Protein sequence: CASSSGGQGGGEKLFF.

The chain combines TRBV4-1 with TRBJ1-1, with TRBD1 matching 7 bases. CDR1 MGHRA and CDR2 YSYEKL come from the germline V gene. V shed 3 bases, J shed 1 base, and the junction held 5 bases outside the gene matches. The CDR3 extends over 15 amino acids. In nucleotides, the CDR3 is TGCGCCAGCAGCCATCCGGGACAGCGGAACACTGAAGCTTTCTTT. This gives the protein CASSHPGQRNTEAFF.

The chain combines TRBV5-6 with TRBJ2-1; 7 bases fit TRBD2. Germline CDR1 is SGHDT and CDR2 is YYEEEE. The J segment lost 3 bases and the V segment lost 4 bases, leaving 10 bases of the junction unmatched. This CDR3 region has 16 residues. Written as DNA, the CDR3 is TGTGCCAGCAGCGGCTATAGCGGGCCCTTCTACAATGAGCAGTTCTTC. Its translation is CASSGYSGPFYNEQFF.

The rearrangement uses TRBV30 and TRBJ2-5; 11 positions match TRBD2. J lost 5 bases, V lost 5 bases, and 7 bases had no gene match. The CDR3 runs 14 residues. Germline loops: CDR1 GTSNPN, CDR2 SVGIG (reference sequence). Here the CDR3 reads CAWGLAGGGETQYF. CDR3 nucleotide sequence: TGTGCCTGGGGGCTAGCGGGGGGAGGTGAGACCCAGTACTTC.

A single count supports this clone. The CDR3 DNA reads TGTGCCAGCAGTGCCTTTACTAGCACAGATACGCAGTATTTT. Its protein product is CASSAFTSTDTQYF. The V call is TRBV2, the J call TRBJ2-3; D is uncertain. CDR3 length equals 14 residues. CDR1 is SNHLY and CDR2 is FYNNEI in the germline V gene. V lost 4 bases and J 0 bases, leaving 8 bases between the germline ends.

This sequence joins TRBV28 and TRBJ1-2; D perhaps matches TRBD1 (5 bases). The V and J ends lost 7 bases and 8 bases respectively, with 17 bases between them. Germline-derived CDR1 and CDR2 are MDHEN and SYDVKM. This CDR3 has 13 amino acids. The CDR3 DNA follows: TGTGCCAGCACCCTGGACGAAAGGGGCGGCTACACCTTC. Translation gives CASTLDERGGYTF.

This chain connects TRBV7-2 to TRBJ2-7, with 8 bases fitting TRBD2. This CDR3 is 16 amino acids long. Trimming took 1 base from V and 3 from J; bases not matched to a gene: 8. Germline V CDR1 and CDR2: SGHTA, FQGNSA. CDR3 protein: CASSLGSGSSGYEQYF. In DNA, the CDR3 is TGTGCCAGCAGCTTAGGGAGCGGGAGTTCGGGCTACGAGCAGTACTTC.